This passage covers 27 T cell receptor beta chains from one sample sequenced in a study of cytotoxic CD8 clonotypes in ibrutinib-treated CLL (dated by TCRdb to the early 2020s). What the time point label conveys for this sample: progressive disease on ibrutinib. Library construction relied on the immunoSEQ multiplex PCR assay. This immuneACCESS table, as held by TCRdb, lists in-frame sequences with V and J called but not all clones. Of the missing ones, under half trace to an unresolved V gene in checked studies; the others have no known cause. The sample profile shows about 60,000 clones; roughly 54% of them were found once. The ten largest clones take up roughly a quarter of the sample. The specimen was PBMCs, collected at disease progression, from a patient treated with ibrutinib. The origin of the receptors is a human donor with chronic lymphocytic leukemia.

The chain has TRBV18 and TRBJ2-7, with TRBD1 matching over 8 bases. Trimming removed 3 bases from V and 8 bases from J; junction bases left unmatched: 3. Germline CDR1 is KGHSH and CDR2 is LQKENI. The CDR3 sequence is 12 residues long. In nucleotides, the CDR3 is TGTGCCAGCTCACCGGACAGGGCTAAGCAGTACTTC. Its translation is CASSPDRAKQYF. The variable domain in full, completed from reference TRBV18 and TRBJ2-7, reads NAGVMQNPRHLVRRRGQEARLRCSPMKGHSHVYWYRQLPEEGLKFMVYLQKENIIDESGMPKERFSAEFPKEGPSILRIQQVVRGDSAAYFCASSPDRAKQYFGPGTRLTVT.

The chain carries TRBV10-3 and TRBJ2-5; 11 nucleotides line up with TRBD2. The end of the DNA aligns better with TRBJ2-7, so the J call may be wrong. CDR3 length: 13 amino acids. Germline lookup yields CDR1 ENHRY and CDR2 SYGVKD. The DNA of the CDR3 is TGTGCCATTACTAGCGGGAGCTCCTACGAGCAGTACTTC. It codes for CAITSGSSYEQYF.

The chain combines TRBV19 with TRBJ2-7; 10 bases match TRBD1. Unmatched junction bases numbered 4, after V lost 5 bases and J lost 3 bases. The germline V gene has CDR1 LNHDA and CDR2 SQIVND (reference sequence). The CDR3 spans 14 residues. CDR3: CASSFGQGDYEQYF. The CDR3 region has the DNA TGTGCCAGTAGTTTTGGACAGGGGGACTACGAGCAGTACTTC.

This clone was picked up a small number of times. The V and J genes are TRBV29-1 and TRBJ1-2; no definite D call. V was cut by 7 bases and J by 2 bases, with 17 bases left in between. The CDR3 sequence is 14 residues long. Germline CDR1 and CDR2: SQVTM and ANQGSEA. The CDR3 sequence: CSAFGGGPNYGYTF. The CDR3 nucleotides read TGCAGCGCCTTCGGCGGTGGGCCAAACTATGGCTACACCTTC.

The CDR3 DNA sequence: TGCAGCGTTGACCTCGGCCTAGCGGGAGGGATTCGGTACTTC. This sequence encodes CSVDLGLAGGIRYF. The V and J genes are TRBV29-1 and TRBJ2-7, with 12 bases fitting TRBD2. Germline V gene lookup returns CDR1 SQVTM and CDR2 ANQGSEA. Trimming removed 3 bases from V and 12 bases from J; junction bases left unmatched: 12. This CDR3 contains 14 residues.

This rearrangement joins TRBV14 to TRBJ1-2, with D uncertain. The CDR3 totals 13 residues. Deletions cut 6 bases from V and 3 bases from J, with 11 bases between. Germline values: CDR1 SGHDN, CDR2 FVKESK. The DNA for the CDR3 is TGTGCCAGCAGACCGGGAATGGACTATGGCTACACCTTC. Translating it yields CASRPGMDYGYTF.

The chain is built from TRBV15 and TRBJ2-3; no definite D call. V was shortened by 0 bases and J by 6 bases, with 19 bases between the two germline ends. The germline CDR1 and CDR2 sequences are LNHNV and YYDKDF (reference sequence). This CDR3 region has 17 residues. The CDR3 here is CATSRDLSTVVTDTQYF. CDR3 bases: TGTGCCACCAGCAGAGATCTCTCTACGGTGGTAACGGATACGCAGTATTTT.

The chain couples TRBV30 to TRBJ1-1; 7 positions match TRBD1. Germline assignment: CDR1 GTSNPN and CDR2 SVGIG (reference sequence). After removal of 5 bases from V and 1 base from J, the junction contained 4 bases not matched to a gene. The CDR3 extends over 13 amino acids. CDR3 protein: CAWQGGGNTEAFF. The CDR3 DNA reads TGTGCCTGGCAGGGGGGAGGGAACACTGAAGCTTTCTTT.

This clone was found a few times. The genes are TRBV5-4 and TRBJ2-7, with D maybe TRBD1 (6 bases). Germline lookup yields CDR1 SGHNT and CDR2 YYREEE (reference sequence). V dropped 0 bases and J dropped 4 bases, with 11 bases sitting between them. There are 14 residues in the CDR3. In nucleotides, the CDR3 is TGTGCCAGCAGCTTGGATACAGGGTCGTACGAGCAGTACTTC. Translated, it gives CASSLDTGSYEQYF.

The chain is built from TRBV14 and TRBJ1-3; D is uncertain. Looked up from germline, CDR1 is SGHDN and CDR2 is FVKESK. Between the trimmed V and J ends, which lost 3 bases and 0 bases, there was a span of 6 bases. The CDR3 is 14 residues long. CDR3 residues: CASSQGSSGNTIYF. As DNA, the CDR3 is TGTGCCAGCAGCCAGGGGAGCTCTGGAAACACCATATATTTT.

The chain recombines TRBV18 with TRBJ2-2; D gene ambiguous. V gave up 1 base and J gave up 2 bases, with 5 bases separating them. The length of the CDR3 is 14 residues. CDR1 KGHSH and CDR2 LQKENI come from the germline V gene. CDR3 region: CASSPQTNTGELFF. The CDR3 nucleotides are TGTGCCAGCTCACCACAGACTAACACCGGGGAGCTGTTTTTT.

The chain has TRBV7-9 and TRBJ2-1, with 13 bases matching TRBD2. The germline V gene has CDR1 SEHNR and CDR2 FQNEAQ (reference sequence). J gave up 6 bases and V 5 bases, and 7 bases lay outside the gene matches. CDR3 length equals 16 residues. CDR3 protein: CASSRTSGGIRNEQFF. CDR3 nucleotide sequence: TGTGCCAGCAGCCGGACTAGCGGGGGAATCCGCAATGAGCAGTTCTTC.

This chain uses TRBV19 with TRBJ2-7; TRBD1 might be the D (6 bases). The CDR3 has 12 residues. Germline CDR1 reads LNHDA; CDR2 reads SQIVND (reference sequence). V gave up 10 bases and J gave up 3 bases, with 13 bases separating them. The CDR3 reads CATTGKGYEQYF. Written as DNA, the CDR3 is TGTGCCACCACAGGGAAGGGCTACGAGCAGTACTTC.

The chain combines TRBV18 with TRBJ1-1; D may be TRBD1 (6 bases). Germline CDR1 KGHSH, CDR2 LQKENI. The CDR3 contains 14 residues. Trimming took 3 bases from V and 5 from J, leaving 13 bases between them. The chain's CDR3 is CASSPGGGGTEAFF. Written as DNA, the CDR3 is TGTGCCAGCTCACCGGGTGGGGGCGGAACTGAAGCTTTCTTT.

This clone was detected ten times or more. This chain links TRBV9 with TRBJ2-7, with 9 positions matching TRBD1. Germline-derived CDR1 and CDR2 are SGDLS and YYNGEE. After removal of 4 bases from V and 5 bases from J, the junction contained 10 bases not matched to a gene. The CDR3 contains 15 residues. The CDR3 sequence is CASSRTWDRVNEQYF. CDR3 DNA sequence: TGTGCCAGCAGCCGAACCTGGGACAGGGTTAACGAGCAGTACTTC.

V and J are TRBV27 and TRBJ1-1, with D unresolved. V was cut by 6 bases and J by 6 bases, with 14 bases left in between. The germline gives CDR1 MNHEY, CDR2 SMNVEV (reference sequence). The CDR3 is 13 amino acids. The chain's CDR3 is CASRPAGKSEAFF. In DNA form, the CDR3 reads TGTGCCAGCAGGCCCGCAGGAAAATCTGAAGCTTTCTTT.

This clone has a handful of counts. The J gene is TRBJ2-7, the V gene TRBV19, with D unresolved. The germline V gene has CDR1 LNHDA and CDR2 SQIVND (reference sequence). Deletions cut 1 base from V and 3 bases from J, with 4 bases between. This CDR3 contains 12 residues. CDR3 DNA: TGTGCCAGTAGTATAGCTGGCTACGAGCAGTACTTC. This translates into CASSIAGYEQYF.

The chain employs TRBV7-6 and TRBJ2-7; possibly TRBD1 for D (5 bases). Trimming cost V 1 base and J 6 bases, with 13 bases left between them. CDR1 SGHVS and CDR2 FNYEAQ come from the germline V gene. This CDR3 has 14 amino acids. CDR3 in DNA: TGTGCCAGCAGCTTAGGGTTCAGGGCGAGCGAGCAGTACTTC. Its translation is CASSLGFRASEQYF.

This CDR3 is CASRPDSPYEQYF. As DNA, the CDR3 is TGTGCCAGCAGACCCGACAGCCCCTACGAGCAGTACTTC. This chain connects TRBV6-5 to TRBJ2-7; a possible D gene is TRBD1 (5 bases). This CDR3 is 13 amino acids long. The V gene lost 6 bases and the J gene lost 2 bases, with 11 bases spanning the gap. Germline V gene sequence: CDR1 MNHEY, CDR2 SVGAGI.

A few counts support this clone. The chain is built from TRBV2 and TRBJ2-2; D is perhaps TRBD1 (6 bases). This CDR3 region has 17 residues. Trimming removed 3 bases at V and 0 bases at J, with 14 bases between. Germline loops: CDR1 SNHLY, CDR2 FYNNEI. CDR3 loop: CASSEFRDIANTGELFF. The CDR3 coding sequence is TGTGCCAGCAGTGAGTTTAGGGACATAGCGAACACCGGGGAGCTGTTTTTT.

J is TRBJ1-2 and V is TRBV4-1; no clear D. Trimming removed 1 base at V and 0 bases at J, with 15 bases between. There are 17 residues in the CDR3. CDR1 is MGHRA, CDR2 YSYEKL, per germline. The CDR3, as DNA: TGCGCCAGCAGCCAAGGTTTCACGCAGACGGCTAACTATGGCTACACCTTC. The encoded protein is CASSQGFTQTANYGYTF.

This sequence joins TRBV30 and TRBJ1-6, with no clear D. Germline V CDR1 and CDR2: GTSNPN, SVGIG (reference sequence). The CDR3 is 13 residues long. V lost 0 bases and J lost 6, with 6 bases in between. The CDR3 sequence: CAWSVRGNSPLHF. The CDR3 DNA reads as TGTGCCTGGAGTGTACGAGGTAATTCACCCCTCCACTTT. Full variable domain (missing parts from reference TRBV30 and TRBJ1-6): SQTIHQWPATLVQPVGSPLSLECTVEGTSNPNLYWYRQAAGRGLQLLFYSVGIGQISSEVPQNLSASRPQDRQFILSSKKLLLSDSGFYLCAWSVRGNSPLHFGNGTRLTVT.

V usage is TRBV28 and J usage is TRBJ2-3; 14 bases are shared with TRBD2. The CDR3 is 15 amino acids. The germline gives CDR1 MDHEN, CDR2 SYDVKM. Trimming at V came to 3 bases and at J to 6 bases, leaving 2 bases not matched to a gene. CDR3 DNA: TGTGCCAGCAGTTTGGGACTAGCGGGGGCTGATACGCAGTATTTT. Amino acid sequence: CASSLGLAGADTQYF.

The sample holds a few counts of this clone. This chain connects TRBV7-3 to TRBJ2-7, with 8 bases fitting TRBD1. The CDR3 covers 15 residues. V gave up 5 bases and J gave up 3 bases; unmatched junction bases: 9. Germline values: CDR1 SGHTA, CDR2 FQGTGA. The CDR3 is CASSTSGGAGYEQYF. The CDR3 nucleotides are TGTGCCAGCAGCACTTCAGGGGGCGCCGGCTACGAGCAGTACTTC.

This clone was seen a few times. The V call is TRBV6-1, the J call TRBJ1-5; 7 positions match TRBD1. The germline CDR1 and CDR2 sequences are MNHNS and SASEGT. Trimming removed 2 bases from V and 7 bases from J; junction bases left unmatched: 8. This CDR3 has 15 amino acids. This chain's CDR3 is CASSERGPRDQPQHF. The CDR3 nucleotides are TGTGCCAGCAGTGAAAGGGGGCCGAGGGACCAGCCCCAGCATTTT.

This chain connects TRBV2 to TRBJ1-2, with D unclear. Trimming pared 3 bases from V and 2 bases from J, leaving 10 bases between. This CDR3 contains 14 residues. From germline, CDR1 is SNHLY and CDR2 FYNNEI. CDR3 coding DNA: TGTGCCAGCAGTGATGGAACGGCGAACTATGGCTACACCTTC. Translated, it gives CASSDGTANYGYTF.

This clone was seen a few times. CDR3 amino acids: CASSLGSTETQYF. The CDR3 DNA sequence: TGTGCCAGCAGCTTAGGCAGCACAGAGACCCAGTACTTC. This sequence joins TRBV7-2 and TRBJ2-5; D is uncertain. The CDR3 sequence is 13 residues long. Per the germline V gene, CDR1 is SGHTA and CDR2 is FQGNSA. The V and J ends lost 1 base and 4 bases respectively, with 7 bases between them.